The 20 T cell receptor beta chains presented below share a single source sample, sequenced in a study of blood T cell repertoires in COVID-19. Sequenced by immunoSEQ multiplex PCR; TCRdb stores in-frame clones only, minus some. The data show around 100,000 clones, with 70% to 90% seen just once and under 15% held by the top ten. The sample comprised peripheral blood. The source of these receptors is a man aged 45-65 years with active or convalescent COVID-19.

The table lists this clone with a count of one. This chain connects TRBV5-4 to TRBJ2-7; 10 nucleotides match TRBD1. Germline V gives CDR1 SGHNT, CDR2 YYREEE (reference sequence). This CDR3 has 15 amino acids. With 0 bases clipped from V and 3 bases from J, the junction kept 3 bases outside the gene matches. CDR3 DNA sequence: TGTGCCAGCAGCTTGGCCGGGACAGGGGACTACGAGCAGTACTTC. It is translated as CASSLAGTGDYEQYF.

V gene TRBV18 combines with J gene TRBJ2-1; 10 positions match TRBD2. V lost 4 bases and J lost 8; bases outside the gene matches: 8. Germline V lookup: CDR1 KGHSH, CDR2 LQKENI. CDR3 length: 15 amino acids. The CDR3 nucleotides are TGTGCCAGCTCACGGCTAGCGGGAGTGGACGATGAGCAGTTCTTC. This translates into CASSRLAGVDDEQFF.

The rearrangement joins TRBV9 to TRBJ2-1; a possible D gene is TRBD2 (6 bases). The V and J ends lost 3 bases and 1 base respectively, with 8 bases between them. Looked up from germline, CDR1 is SGDLS and CDR2 is YYNGEE. The CDR3 contains 14 residues. The CDR3 sequence is CASSETSSYNEQFF. The CDR3 region has the DNA TGTGCCAGCAGCGAGACTAGTTCCTACAATGAGCAGTTCTTC.

V is TRBV10-3 and J is TRBJ1-5, with 7 nucleotides matching TRBD1. V dropped 7 bases and J dropped 3; count of bases not matched to a gene: 3. Germline V gene lookup returns CDR1 ENHRY and CDR2 SYGVKD. The CDR3 sequence is 13 residues long. The CDR3 reads CAIKGTDNQPQHF. The CDR3 nucleotides read TGTGCCATCAAGGGGACAGACAATCAGCCCCAGCATTTT.

This chain joins TRBV12-3 or TRBV12-4 and TRBJ2-5, with D unresolved. The CDR3 has 11 amino acids. V lost 5 bases and J 5 bases, leaving 6 bases between the germline ends. The DNA for the CDR3 is TGTGCCAGCAGTCCACGGGAGACCCAGTACTTC. This sequence encodes CASSPRETQYF.

The CDR3 is CSVEESGEQYF. CDR3 sequence (DNA): TGCAGCGTTGAAGAGTCCGGGGAGCAGTACTTC. This chain uses TRBV29-1 with TRBJ2-7; D is unclear. The V gene's germline CDR1 is SQVTM and CDR2 ANQGSEA. The CDR3 covers 11 residues. Trimming pared 0 bases from V and 7 bases from J, leaving 7 bases between.

The V call is TRBV18, the J call TRBJ2-5, with D unresolved. V was shortened by 0 bases and J by 2 bases, with 16 bases between the two germline ends. CDR3 length: 17 residues. The germline V gene has CDR1 KGHSH and CDR2 LQKENI. CDR3 sequence reads: CASSPPSPTGVQETQYF. CDR3 nucleotide sequence: TGTGCCAGCTCACCACCATCTCCGACTGGTGTACAAGAGACCCAGTACTTC.

The CDR3 DNA is TGTGCCAGCAGCCTTGGACAGATAAGAGAGACCCAGTACTTC. The encoded protein is CASSLGQIRETQYF. The rearrangement uses TRBV7-6 and TRBJ2-5; possibly TRBD1 for D (6 bases). Trimming left V 5 bases short and J 4 bases short, with 14 bases between. Germline V gene lookup returns CDR1 SGHVS and CDR2 FNYEAQ. The CDR3 has 14 residues.

The chain combines TRBV7-8 with TRBJ2-1, with 8 positions matching TRBD2. The CDR3 totals 15 residues. Trimming removed 6 bases from V and 10 bases from J; junction bases left unmatched: 14. Germline loops: CDR1 SGHVS, CDR2 FQNEAQ. This chain's CDR3 is CASRTHLPGGDEQFF. CDR3 DNA sequence: TGTGCCAGCAGAACCCATCTACCGGGAGGGGACGAGCAGTTCTTC.

V usage is TRBV6-6 and J usage is TRBJ2-5, with D unresolved. The V gene's germline CDR1 is MNHNY and CDR2 SVGAGI (reference sequence). Trimming took off 6 bases at V and 5 bases at J, with 16 bases between the two ends. The CDR3 totals 14 residues. The CDR3 region is CASSLSWVGETQYF. As DNA, the CDR3 is TGTGCCAGCAGCCTATCATGGGTGGGCGAGACCCAGTACTTC.

The chain has TRBV27 and TRBJ2-5, with TRBD2 matching over 8 bases. The V gene's germline CDR1 is MNHEY and CDR2 SMNVEV (reference sequence). V lost 5 bases, J lost 5 bases, and 16 bases stayed unmatched. The CDR3 covers 17 residues. CDR3 bases: TGTGCCAGCAGTAGGTCAGCAAGCGGGAGCATTCGGGAGACCCAGTACTTC. Protein product: CASSRSASGSIRETQYF.

This chain links TRBV5-1 with TRBJ2-7, with TRBD2 as a possible D gene (6 bases). The V gene lost 0 bases and the J gene lost 2 bases, with 12 bases spanning the gap. Germline CDR1 SGHRS, CDR2 YFSETQ. CDR3 length equals 15 residues. Here the CDR3 DNA reads TGCGCCAGCAGCTTGGAGGGGAGGCTAACCTACGAGCAGTACTTC. This gives the protein CASSLEGRLTYEQYF.

The rearrangement joins TRBV6-6 to TRBJ1-5, with TRBD1 matching 7 bases. Germline loops: CDR1 MNHNY, CDR2 SVGAGI (reference sequence). The V gene end was trimmed by 0 bases and the J gene end by 0 bases; junction bases not matched to a gene: 2. The CDR3 spans 16 residues. CDR3 in amino acids: CASSYSGGNSNQPQHF. CDR3 bases: TGTGCCAGCAGTTACTCAGGGGGCAATAGCAATCAGCCCCAGCATTTT.

CDR3 protein: CASSRTQISYEQYF. For the CDR3, the DNA is TGTGCCAGCAGCCGTACACAGATTTCCTACGAGCAGTACTTC. The gene calls are TRBV3-1 (or the pseudogene TRBV3-2) and TRBJ2-7; unclear D gene. With 4 bases removed from V and 1 base from J, the gap between germline ends came to 11 bases. There are 14 residues in the CDR3. Germline CDR1 LGHDT, CDR2 YNNKEL (reference sequence).

The rearrangement uses TRBV11-3 and TRBJ2-3; D unresolved. The ends were cut back, 2 bases at V and 6 bases at J, with 9 bases in the middle. Germline V gives CDR1 SGHNT, CDR2 YENEEA. The CDR3 consists of 13 residues. The CDR3 reads CASSLRSDDTQYF. The CDR3 nucleotides are TGTGCCAGCAGCTTAAGAAGCGACGATACGCAGTATTTT. The variable domain in full, with the rest retrieved from reference TRBV11-3 and TRBJ2-3, is EAGVVQSPRYKIIEKKQPVAFWCNPISGHNTLYWYLQNLGQGPELLIRYENEEAVDDSQLPKDRFSAERLKGVDSTLKIQPAELGDSAVYLCASSLRSDDTQYFGPGTRLTVL.

This chain uses TRBV2 with TRBJ1-5, with 8 bases aligning to TRBD1. V lost 7 bases and J lost 4; bases outside the gene matches: 3. CDR1 is SNHLY and CDR2 is FYNNEI in the germline V gene. The CDR3 sequence is 13 residues long. As DNA, the CDR3 is TGTGCCAGCACCCGGACAGGGAATCAGCCCCAGCATTTT. This translates into CASTRTGNQPQHF.

The J gene is TRBJ2-7, the V gene TRBV18; D is perhaps TRBD2 (6 bases). The CDR3 covers 14 residues. Deletions cut 3 bases from V and 2 bases from J, with 11 bases between. Germline-derived CDR1 and CDR2 are KGHSH and LQKENI. This chain's CDR3 is CASSPYSGTYEQYF. The CDR3 nucleotides read TGTGCCAGCTCACCTTATAGCGGAACCTACGAGCAGTACTTC.

There are a few counts of this clone. The rearrangement uses TRBV5-6 and TRBJ1-4; 8 nucleotides match TRBD1. Germline CDR1 is SGHDT and CDR2 is YYEEEE. The CDR3 contains 15 residues. The trim removed 1 base at V and 10 bases at J, leaving 9 bases unmatched. The DNA for the CDR3 is TGTGCCAGCAGCTTGCGGCGGACAGGGTTTGCAAAACTGTTTTTT. Translation: CASSLRRTGFAKLFF.

The chain couples TRBV5-1 to TRBJ2-5; 12 bases align to TRBD2. Trimming cost V 4 bases and J 1 base; bases outside gene matches: 2. The length of the CDR3 is 15 residues. Looked up from germline, CDR1 is SGHRS and CDR2 is YFSETQ. The CDR3 DNA follows: TGCGCCAGCAGCCCGGGACTAGCGGGCCAAGAGACCCAGTACTTC. It yields the protein CASSPGLAGQETQYF.

CDR3 DNA: TGTGCCAGCAGCCCCTGGACAGGGGCTGGTGGGAATGAGCAGTTCTTC. This sequence encodes CASSPWTGAGGNEQFF. V usage is TRBV7-9 and J usage is TRBJ2-1; 9 bases map to TRBD1. The length of the CDR3 is 16 residues. V lost 5 bases, J lost 7 bases, and 12 bases stayed unmatched. Germline loops: CDR1 SEHNR, CDR2 FQNEAQ (reference sequence).